This T cell receptor beta chain appears in the sequencing data of a study of T cell repertoires in cytomegalovirus infection. The overall study: Signatures in public TCR beta sequences pointed to both CMV infection and matching HLA type.

General study findings and limits: The ex vivo response was dominated by HLA-C-restricted CMV-specific TCR beta clonotypes. Carriers of CMV plus the relevant HLA were identified by cumulative public TCR beta family frequency.

Ten or more counts support this clonotype. The antigen remains unidentified. The germline V gene encodes CDR1 SGHVS and CDR2 FNYEAQ. V was shortened by 4 bases and J by 0 bases, with 18 bases between the two germline ends. The CDR3 consists of 17 residues. TCRdb analysed the reads with MiXCR anew, one entry per CDR3 protein. The profile shows around 630,000 distinct CDR3 sequences, less than 25% of them singletons. Sequenced input: CD8+ T cells from PBMCs. The source is a human donor in good health (CMV status not recorded). Some clones in this sample may be carry-over from other donors' samples. The chain couples TRBV7-6 to TRBJ2-5; D is perhaps TRBD1 (5 bases). CDR3 coding DNA: TGTGCCAGCAGCTCTGGATCCGAGACAGACTACCAAGAGACCCAGTACTTC. Translated: CASSSGSETDYQETQYF.